The 18 T cell receptor beta chains presented below share a single source sample, sequenced in a study of T cells in Graves' hyperthyroidism and ophthalmopathy. TCR beta CDR3 regions were amplified from RNA. RT-PCR in the first round (using the HTBI primer set) targeted the TCR CDR3. In TCRdb, the multiplex PCR reads were re-called with MiXCR into one record per CDR3 protein. This sample yields around 520,000 distinct CDR3 sequences, of which 12% to 15% are seen a single time; approximately 15% belongs to the top ten. Specimen: blood. These receptors all come from a woman aged 40 to 50 with Graves' hyperthyroidism.

J is TRBJ2-1 and V is TRBV7-3, with 8 bases fitting TRBD2. This CDR3 has 16 residues. The trim removed 5 bases at V and 2 bases at J, leaving 8 bases unmatched. Germline V gene data show CDR1 as SGHTA and CDR2 as FQGTGA. The CDR3 spells CASSNLPGLAYNEQFF. In nucleotides, the CDR3 is TGTGCCAGCAGCAATCTCCCGGGACTAGCCTACAATGAGCAGTTCTTC.

This clonotype has just a few counts. The chain carries TRBV19 and TRBJ2-2, with unresolved D. The CDR3 length is 14 residues. Germline CDR1 LNHDA, CDR2 SQIVND (reference sequence). V was shortened by 8 bases and J by 0 bases, with 10 bases between the two germline ends. The CDR3 protein is CASGIQANTGELFF. The CDR3 nucleotides read TGTGCCAGTGGGATTCAGGCGAACACCGGGGAGCTGTTTTTT.

Many counts were recorded for this clonotype. The rearrangement links TRBV7-2 to TRBJ2-3; 8 nucleotides line up with TRBD1. The J segment lost 2 bases and the V segment lost 5 bases, leaving 9 bases of the junction unmatched. This CDR3 has 16 amino acids. Looked up from germline, CDR1 is SGHTA and CDR2 is FQGNSA. This chain's CDR3 is CASSPWTGFVTDTQYF. CDR3 coding DNA: TGTGCCAGCAGCCCCTGGACAGGGTTCGTCACAGATACGCAGTATTTT.

This clonotype appeared a few times. The V call is TRBV6-2 or TRBV6-3, the J call TRBJ2-2; D tentatively reads TRBD1 or TRBD2 (5 bases each). Per the germline V gene, CDR1 is MNHEY and CDR2 is SVGEGT. This CDR3 has 16 amino acids. Trimming removed 7 bases from V and 6 bases from J, with 21 bases in between. CDR3 amino acids: CASNPGAGKRAGELFF. The CDR3 DNA sequence: TGTGCCAGCAACCCTGGGGCAGGGAAGAGGGCCGGGGAGCTGTTTTTT.

This clonotype was seen at least ten times. V is TRBV7-9 and J is TRBJ2-2; D might be TRBD1 or TRBD2, each matching 6 bases. The germline V and J ends were trimmed by 2 bases and 4 bases, with 11 bases remaining between them. The CDR3 runs 15 residues. The V gene's germline CDR1 is SEHNR and CDR2 FQNEAQ (reference sequence). The CDR3 protein is CASSLRGELTGELFF. CDR3 sequence (DNA): TGTGCCAGCAGCTTAAGGGGGGAACTCACCGGGGAGCTGTTTTTT.

The rearrangement links TRBV10-3 to TRBJ2-1; 9 positions match TRBD2. Germline lookup yields CDR1 ENHRY and CDR2 SYGVKD. V shed 6 bases, J shed 0 bases, and the junction held 6 bases outside the gene matches. CDR3 length: 16 residues. The CDR3: CAISFSGGDSYNEQFF. The CDR3 bases are TGTGCCATCAGCTTTAGCGGGGGCGACTCCTACAATGAGCAGTTCTTC.

The sample holds many counts of this clonotype. The V and J genes are TRBV28 and TRBJ1-4, with a weak D call TRBD1 (5 bases). CDR1 is MDHEN and CDR2 is SYDVKM in the germline V gene. This CDR3 is built from 14 residues. V lost 10 bases, J lost 6 bases, and 18 bases lay in between. CDR3 region: CAILQRGKDEKLFF. The CDR3 nucleotides read TGTGCCATCCTACAACGGGGGAAGGATGAAAAACTGTTTTTT.

V is TRBV4-1 and J is TRBJ2-3; D unresolved. Trimming left V 0 bases short and J 6 bases short, with 13 bases between. Germline-derived CDR1 and CDR2 are MGHRA and YSYEKL. The CDR3 consists of 15 residues. DNA of the CDR3: TGCGCCAGCAGCCAAGATAGGTTCTCCACGGATACGCAGTATTTT. Translation gives CASSQDRFSTDTQYF.

This rearrangement joins TRBV20-1 to TRBJ2-6; D remains unclear. CDR3 length equals 15 residues. The germline V gene encodes CDR1 DFQATT and CDR2 SNEGSKA (reference sequence). The V gene lost 1 base and the J gene lost 0 bases, with 7 bases spanning the gap. The CDR3 spells CSARVGSSGANVLTF. The CDR3 DNA follows: TGCAGTGCTAGAGTAGGGTCCTCTGGGGCCAACGTCCTGACTTTC.

This clonotype appeared once. A much larger clonotype is one base distant, so this may be a read error. The chain is built from TRBV20-1 and TRBJ1-1, with 7 bases that match TRBD1. The CDR3 extends over 16 amino acids. Germline loops: CDR1 DFQATT, CDR2 SNEGSKA (reference sequence). Unmatched junction bases numbered 15, after V lost 5 bases and J lost 3 bases. This CDR3 reads CSAPQKGAWEDTEAFF. The CDR3 DNA sequence: TGCAGTGCTCCTCAAAAGGGGGCGTGGGAGGACACTGAAGCTTTCTTT.

This clonotype has a count of ten or more. V is TRBV12-3 or TRBV12-4 and J is TRBJ2-5; D may be TRBD2 (6 bases). The V end was cut by 2 bases, the J end by 3 bases, with 10 bases between. The CDR3 consists of 14 residues. The chain's CDR3 is CASSLPGLKETQYF. Written as DNA, the CDR3 is TGTGCCAGCAGTTTACCCGGACTAAAAGAGACCCAGTACTTC.

This clonotype has a handful of counts. A read error is possible here, since a much larger clone lies one base away. CDR3 bases: TGTGCCAGCAGTCCCCTGACAGGGCCCCACAATGGAGAGACCCGGTACTTC. Protein: CASSPLTGPHNGETRYF. This rearrangement joins TRBV28 to TRBJ2-5; 7 bases line up with TRBD1. Germline V CDR1 and CDR2: MDHEN, SYDVKM. CDR3 size: 17 residues. The full variable domain, with the rest looked up from reference TRBV28 and TRBJ2-5, is DVKVTQSSRYLVKRTGEKVFLECVQDMDHENMFWYRQDPGLGLRLIYFSYDVKMKEKGDIPEGYSVSREKKERFSLILESASTNQTSMYLCASSPLTGPHNGETRYFGPGTRLLVL.

In this sample, this clonotype turned up many times. This sequence joins TRBV12-3 or TRBV12-4 and TRBJ2-2, with 8 positions matching TRBD1. V gave up 3 bases and J gave up 0 bases; unmatched junction bases: 6. The CDR3 covers 17 residues. CDR3 in DNA: TGTGCCAGCAGTTTGGCAGGGGGCTCTTCGAACACCGGGGAGCTGTTTTTT. Translating it yields CASSLAGGSSNTGELFF.

This clonotype has at least ten counts. This chain joins TRBV5-1 and TRBJ2-7; D not resolved. V lost 4 bases, J lost 4 bases, and 12 bases lay in between. Germline values: CDR1 SGHRS, CDR2 YFSETQ. This CDR3 has 13 residues. CDR3 protein: CASSATVMYEQYF. The CDR3 bases are TGCGCCAGCAGCGCCACAGTGATGTACGAGCAGTACTTC. Combining the CDR3 with reference TRBV5-1 and TRBJ2-7 gives the whole variable domain KAGVTQTPRYLIKTRGQQVTLSCSPISGHRSVSWYQQTPGQGLQFLFEYFSETQRNKGNFPGRFSGRQFSNSRSEMNVSTLELGDSALYLCASSATVMYEQYFGPGTRLTVT.

This clonotype occurred many times. The V call is TRBV6-5, the J call TRBJ1-1; D not resolved. This CDR3 region has 17 residues. The V end was cut by 0 bases, the J end by 3 bases, with 17 bases between. Germline values: CDR1 MNHEY, CDR2 SVGAGI. The CDR3 sequence: CASSYSEVRAGDTEAFF. The DNA of the CDR3 is TGTGCCAGCAGTTACTCTGAGGTTAGGGCTGGGGACACTGAAGCTTTCTTT.

This clonotype appeared a few times. This chain connects TRBV3-1 to TRBJ2-2, with 7 positions matching TRBD1. Germline trimming cut 4 bases from V and 4 bases from J; bases unmatched to any gene: 6. The germline V gene has CDR1 LGHDT and CDR2 YNNKEL (reference sequence). The CDR3 contains 15 residues. DNA of the CDR3: TGTGCCAGCAGCCTACCGGGACAGAGCACCGGGGAGCTGTTTTTT. This translates into CASSLPGQSTGELFF.

This clonotype was counted between two and nine times. The chain employs TRBV20-1 and TRBJ1-4; D unclear. The CDR3 runs to 14 residues. Germline lookup yields CDR1 DFQATT and CDR2 SNEGSKA (reference sequence). V gave up 4 bases and J gave up 7 bases, with 16 bases separating them. The CDR3 DNA follows: TGCAGTGCTATCCCCCAGGCGGAGGGTGAAAAACTGTTTTTT. It is translated as CSAIPQAEGEKLFF.

This clonotype was recorded at least ten times. The chain combines TRBV7-2 with TRBJ2-7, with TRBD2 identical over 12 bases. The CDR3 sequence is 17 residues long. Looked up from germline, CDR1 is SGHTA and CDR2 is FQGNSA. V shed 6 bases, J shed 0 bases, and the junction held 9 bases outside the gene matches. The CDR3 nucleotides are TGTGCCAGCAGGCGGACTAGCGGGATTAACCGCTCCTACGAGCAGTACTTC. Translation gives CASRRTSGINRSYEQYF.